Listed below are T cell receptor beta chains from one sample, sequenced in a study of naive and memory T cell subsets. A single record per CDR3 protein comes from TCRdb applying MiXCR to the UMI-ligation and nested PCR reads. The table includes around 37,000 distinct CDR3 sequences, 8% to 13% detected once. The sequences come from skin, collected from a tuberculin skin test site. Source of these receptors: an adult in good health. Each CDR3 is given with its conserved first and last residue. The D gene is left open where the match is weak. Not all rows give a size; the values are once, few, many and, for expanded clones, a class.

d_gene: TRBD2
abundance: many
v_gene: TRBV28
j_gene: TRBJ2-7
CDR3nt: TGTGCCAGCAGTGCCAGACTAGCGGAGTACTACGAGCAGTACTTC
CDR3aa: CASSARLAEYYEQYF

d_gene: NA
abundance: many
v_gene: TRBV12-3/TRBV12-4
j_gene: TRBJ2-7
CDR3nt: TGTGCCAGCAGTGTCAACCGTGGATACGAGCAGTACTTC
CDR3aa: CASSVNRGYEQYF

d_gene: NA
abundance: many
v_gene: TRBV6-4
j_gene: TRBJ1-1
CDR3nt: TGTGCCAGCAGTAAGGAGGAGAACACTGAAGCTTTCTTT
CDR3aa: CASSKEENTEAFF

d_gene: NA
abundance: few
v_gene: TRBV20-1
j_gene: TRBJ1-5
CDR3nt: TGCAGTGTGAAGGGCCGAGTCGATAATCAGCCCCAGCATTTT
CDR3aa: CSVKGRVDNQPQHF

d_gene: NA
abundance: many
v_gene: TRBV29-1
j_gene: TRBJ2-5
CDR3nt: TGCAGCGCTGAACAAGAGACCCAGTACTTC
CDR3aa: CSAEQETQYF

d_gene: TRBD1
abundance: many
v_gene: TRBV19
j_gene: TRBJ2-7
CDR3nt: TGTGCCAGTAGTGCGACCCAGACAGGGGTCGAGCAGTACTTC
CDR3aa: CASSATQTGVEQYF

d_gene: TRBD1
abundance: NA
v_gene: TRBV5-1
j_gene: TRBJ2-2
CDR3nt: TGCGCCAGCAGCTGGGACAGTTACACCGGGGAGCTGTTTTTT
CDR3aa: CASSWDSYTGELFF

d_gene: NA
abundance: many
v_gene: TRBV20-1
j_gene: TRBJ1-5
CDR3nt: TGCAGTGCTATCAGCCTAGGGGATAGCAATCAGCCCCAGCATTTT
CDR3aa: CSAISLGDSNQPQHF

d_gene: NA
abundance: many
v_gene: TRBV28
j_gene: TRBJ2-1
CDR3nt: TGTGCCAGCAGTTTCACGTCCCTCGGCAATGAGCAGTTCTTC
CDR3aa: CASSFTSLGNEQFF

d_gene: NA
abundance: NA
v_gene: TRBV20-1
j_gene: TRBJ1-3
CDR3nt: TGCAGTGCTAGGGTAGGGTATTCTGGAAACACCATATATTTT
CDR3aa: CSARVGYSGNTIYF

d_gene: TRBD1
abundance: many
v_gene: TRBV20-1
j_gene: TRBJ1-4
CDR3nt: TGCAGTGCTCCATTGGACAGGGGAGGGCTGACTAATGAAAAACTGTTTTTT
CDR3aa: CSAPLDRGGLTNEKLFF

d_gene: NA
abundance: NA
v_gene: TRBV20-1
j_gene: TRBJ1-5
CDR3nt: TGCAGTGCTTCCTCGGGGTCAGCGCAGCCCCAGCATTTT
CDR3aa: CSASSGSAQPQHF

d_gene: TRBD1
abundance: NA
v_gene: TRBV18
j_gene: TRBJ1-2
CDR3nt: TGTGCCAGCTCACCGCGGGACAGCCGCTATGGCTACACCTTC
CDR3aa: CASSPRDSRYGYTF

d_gene: NA
abundance: many
v_gene: TRBV3-1
j_gene: TRBJ2-7
CDR3nt: TGTGCCAGCAGCCGGAATATGAACGATGACGGACTCGAGCAGTACTTC
CDR3aa: CASSRNMNDDGLEQYF

d_gene: NA
abundance: NA
v_gene: TRBV29-1
j_gene: TRBJ2-7
CDR3nt: TGCAGCGTCCGACAGCGCGACGAGCAGTACTTC
CDR3aa: CSVRQRDEQYF

d_gene: NA
abundance: few
v_gene: TRBV12-5
j_gene: TRBJ1-1
CDR3nt: TGTGCTAGTGGGACGAATGACAGGCTCTCTGAAGCTTTCTTT
CDR3aa: CASGTNDRLSEAFF

d_gene: TRBD2
abundance: many
v_gene: TRBV12-3/TRBV12-4
j_gene: TRBJ2-7
CDR3nt: TGTGCCAGCACGCAAGCTAGCGGGATATACGAGCAGTACTTC
CDR3aa: CASTQASGIYEQYF